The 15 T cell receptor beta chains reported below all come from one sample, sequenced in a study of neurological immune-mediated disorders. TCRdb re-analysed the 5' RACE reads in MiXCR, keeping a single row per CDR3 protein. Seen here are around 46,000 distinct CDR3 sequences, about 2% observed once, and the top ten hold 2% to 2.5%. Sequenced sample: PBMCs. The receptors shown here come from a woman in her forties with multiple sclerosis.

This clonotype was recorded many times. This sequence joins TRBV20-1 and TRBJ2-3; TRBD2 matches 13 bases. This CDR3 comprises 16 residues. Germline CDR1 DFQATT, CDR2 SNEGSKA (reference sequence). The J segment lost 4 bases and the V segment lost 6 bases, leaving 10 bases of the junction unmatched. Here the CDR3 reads CSASGTSGVRADTQYF. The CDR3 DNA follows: TGCAGTGCCTCCGGGACTAGCGGGGTTCGAGCAGATACGCAGTATTTT.

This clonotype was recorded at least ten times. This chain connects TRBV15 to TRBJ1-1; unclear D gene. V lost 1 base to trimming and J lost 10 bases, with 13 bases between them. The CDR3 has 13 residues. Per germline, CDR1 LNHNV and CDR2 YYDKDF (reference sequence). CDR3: CATSRGASIGAFF. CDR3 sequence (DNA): TGTGCCACCAGCAGAGGGGCTTCCATAGGAGCTTTCTTT. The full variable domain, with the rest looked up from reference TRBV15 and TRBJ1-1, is DAMVIQNPRYQVTQFGKPVTLSCSQTLNHNVMYWYQQKSSQAPKLLFHYYDKDFNNEADTPDNFQSRRPNTSFCFLDIRSPGLGDTAMYLCATSRGASIGAFFGQGTRLTVV.

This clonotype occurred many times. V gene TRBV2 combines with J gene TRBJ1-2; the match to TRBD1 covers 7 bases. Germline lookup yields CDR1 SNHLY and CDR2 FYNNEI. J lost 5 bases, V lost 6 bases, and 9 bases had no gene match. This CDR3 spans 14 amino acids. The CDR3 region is CASRGQLAWYGYTF. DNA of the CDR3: TGTGCCAGCAGGGGACAGCTAGCTTGGTATGGCTACACCTTC.

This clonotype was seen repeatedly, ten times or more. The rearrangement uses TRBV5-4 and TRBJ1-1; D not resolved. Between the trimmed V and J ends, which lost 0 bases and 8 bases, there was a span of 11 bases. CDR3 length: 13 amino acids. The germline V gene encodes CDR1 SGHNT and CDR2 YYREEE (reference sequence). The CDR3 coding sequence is TGTGCCAGCAGCTTGGCCTTGGACGGAGAAGCTTTCTTT. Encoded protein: CASSLALDGEAFF.

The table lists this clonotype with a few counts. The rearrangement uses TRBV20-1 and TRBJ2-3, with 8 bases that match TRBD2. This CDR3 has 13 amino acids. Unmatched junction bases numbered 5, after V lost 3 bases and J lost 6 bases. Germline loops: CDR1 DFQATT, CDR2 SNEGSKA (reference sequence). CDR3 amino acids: CSASGGVSDTQYF. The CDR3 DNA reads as TGCAGTGCTAGCGGGGGGGTATCGGATACGCAGTATTTT.

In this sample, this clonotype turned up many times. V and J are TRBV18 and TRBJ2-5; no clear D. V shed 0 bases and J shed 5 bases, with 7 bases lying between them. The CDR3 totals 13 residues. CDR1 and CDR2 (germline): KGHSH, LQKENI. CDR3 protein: CASSPPNPETQYF. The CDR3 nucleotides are TGTGCCAGCTCACCACCTAATCCGGAGACCCAGTACTTC.

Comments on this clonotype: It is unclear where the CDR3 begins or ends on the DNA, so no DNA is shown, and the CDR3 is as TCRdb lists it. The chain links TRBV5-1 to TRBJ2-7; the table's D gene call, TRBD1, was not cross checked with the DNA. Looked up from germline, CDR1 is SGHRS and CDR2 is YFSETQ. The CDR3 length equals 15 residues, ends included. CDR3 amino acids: CASSFGTGSTYEKYF.

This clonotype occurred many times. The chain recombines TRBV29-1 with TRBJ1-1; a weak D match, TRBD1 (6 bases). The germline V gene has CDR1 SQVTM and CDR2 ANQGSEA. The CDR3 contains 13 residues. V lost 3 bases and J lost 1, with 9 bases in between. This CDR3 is CSVDRGPNTEAFF. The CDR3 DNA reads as TGCAGCGTTGACAGGGGCCCGAACACTGAAGCTTTCTTT.

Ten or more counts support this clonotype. The CDR3 here is CASSGGLAGSIEQYF. The CDR3, as DNA: TGTGCCAGCAGCGGCGGACTAGCGGGTTCCATCGAGCAGTACTTC. The V and J genes are TRBV9 and TRBJ2-7; TRBD2 matches at 11 bases. The CDR3 runs 15 residues. After removal of 3 bases from V and 6 bases from J, the junction contained 8 bases not matched to a gene. The germline V gene encodes CDR1 SGDLS and CDR2 YYNGEE.

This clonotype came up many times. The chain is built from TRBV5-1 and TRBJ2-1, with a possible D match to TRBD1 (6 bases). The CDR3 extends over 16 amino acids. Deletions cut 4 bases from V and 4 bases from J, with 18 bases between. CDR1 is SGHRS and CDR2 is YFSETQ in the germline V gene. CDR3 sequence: CASSPFTAGVYNEQFF. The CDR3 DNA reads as TGCGCCAGCAGCCCGTTCACGGCAGGGGTATACAATGAGCAGTTCTTC.

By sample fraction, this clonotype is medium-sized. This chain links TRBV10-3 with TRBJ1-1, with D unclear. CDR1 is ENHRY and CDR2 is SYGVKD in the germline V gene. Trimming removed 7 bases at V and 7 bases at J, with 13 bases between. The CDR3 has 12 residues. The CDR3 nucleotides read TGTGCCATCAAAAGTGCAGAAATTGAAGCTTTCTTT. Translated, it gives CAIKSAEIEAFF.

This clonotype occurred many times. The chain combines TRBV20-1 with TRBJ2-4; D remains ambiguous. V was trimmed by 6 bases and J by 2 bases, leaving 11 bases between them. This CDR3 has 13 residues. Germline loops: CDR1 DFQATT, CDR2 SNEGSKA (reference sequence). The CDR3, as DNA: TGCAGTGCCCGGACGGTCCCCAAAAACATTCAGTACTTC. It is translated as CSARTVPKNIQYF.

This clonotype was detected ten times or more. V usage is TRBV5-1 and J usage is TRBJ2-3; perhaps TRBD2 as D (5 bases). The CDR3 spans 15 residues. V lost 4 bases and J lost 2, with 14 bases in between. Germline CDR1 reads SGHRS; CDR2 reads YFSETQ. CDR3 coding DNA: TGCGCCAGCAGCCGGAGGTGGGAAAACACAGATACGCAGTATTTT. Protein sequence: CASSRRWENTDTQYF.

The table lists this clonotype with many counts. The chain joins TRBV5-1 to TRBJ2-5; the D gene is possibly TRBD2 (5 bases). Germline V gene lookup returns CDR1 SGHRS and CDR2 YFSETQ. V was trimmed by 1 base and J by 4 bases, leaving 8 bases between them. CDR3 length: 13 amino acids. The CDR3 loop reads CASSLTGIETQYF. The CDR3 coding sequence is TGCGCCAGCAGCTTGACGGGGATAGAGACCCAGTACTTC.

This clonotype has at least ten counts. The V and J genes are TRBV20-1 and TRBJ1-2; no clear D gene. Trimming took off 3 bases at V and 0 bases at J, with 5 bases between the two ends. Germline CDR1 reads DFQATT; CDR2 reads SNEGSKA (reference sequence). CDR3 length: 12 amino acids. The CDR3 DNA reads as TGCAGTGCTAGCCAAGCTAACTATGGCTACACCTTC. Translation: CSASQANYGYTF.